Listed here are 9 T cell receptor beta chains from one sample, sequenced in a study of CD8 T cells in Susac syndrome. After extraction with the RNeasy kit, about 0.45 to 1 ug of the RNA was reverse transcribed using random hexamers. TCRdb recomputed calls from the immunoSEQ multiplex PCR reads with MiXCR, one row per CDR3 protein. Of 65,000 to 80,000 distinct CDR3 sequences listed, 91% are singletons. Sequences were obtained from CD8+ T cells from PBMCs. The receptors were gathered from a human donor with multiple sclerosis.

The chain joins TRBV9 to TRBJ2-3; possible D gene TRBD2, 5 bases. The length of the CDR3 is 15 residues. Germline V gene data show CDR1 as SGDLS and CDR2 as YYNGEE. V lost 0 bases, J lost 2 bases, and 10 bases lay in between. CDR3 bases: TGTGCCAGCAGCGTAGAGGTGGGAGCCACAGATACGCAGTATTTT. This translates into CASSVEVGATDTQYF. The full variable domain, in which reference TRBV9 and TRBJ2-3 provide the parts outside the CDR3, is DSGVTQTPKHLITATGQRVTLRCSPRSGDLSVYWYQQSLDQGLQFLIQYYNGEERAKGNILERFSAQQFPDLHSELNLSSLELGDSALYFCASSVEVGATDTQYFGPGTRLTVL.

The rearrangement uses TRBV12-3 or TRBV12-4 and TRBJ2-3, with a tentative D call TRBD1 (5 bases). The CDR3 totals 15 residues. Trimming pared 5 bases from V and 2 bases from J, leaving 14 bases between. The CDR3: CASSPAPGNTDTQYF. CDR3 sequence (DNA): TGTGCCAGCAGTCCGGCCCCAGGGAACACAGATACGCAGTATTTT.

The chain recombines TRBV20-1 with TRBJ1-2, with no clear D. Germline loops: CDR1 DFQATT, CDR2 SNEGSKA (reference sequence). This CDR3 contains 13 residues. Trimming shortened V by 3 bases and J by 5 bases, and 13 bases separated the two germline ends. This chain's CDR3 is CSASLQAKYGYTF. DNA of the CDR3: TGCAGTGCTAGCCTGCAGGCGAAATATGGCTACACCTTC.

The chain has TRBV19 and TRBJ2-7; D might be TRBD1 (6 bases). The V end lost 2 bases, the J end lost 1 base, and 6 bases lay between the germline ends. CDR1 LNHDA and CDR2 SQIVND come from the germline V gene (reference sequence). The CDR3 loop spans 13 amino acids. The CDR3 DNA reads TGTGCCAGTAGTATACAGGGGTCCTACGAGCAGTACTTC. It encodes CASSIQGSYEQYF.

J is TRBJ1-2 and V is TRBV9; D is unclear. In germline, CDR1 is SGDLS, CDR2 YYNGEE. The CDR3 is 13 amino acids. Trimming pared 4 bases from V and 6 bases from J, leaving 13 bases between. The CDR3 bases are TGTGCCAGCAGCCCTAGTGGTCGGGATGGCTACACCTTC. Protein: CASSPSGRDGYTF.

V gene TRBV19 combines with J gene TRBJ1-1; possible D gene TRBD1, 5 bases. Trimming stripped 7 bases from V and 5 bases from J, with 11 bases between. This CDR3 spans 12 amino acids. CDR1 is LNHDA, CDR2 SQIVND, per germline (reference sequence). CDR3 DNA: TGTGCCAGTAATTGGCAGGGTACTGAAGCTTTCTTT. This translates into CASNWQGTEAFF.

This clonotype came up a few times. The chain links TRBV5-1 to TRBJ2-6; 12 bases are shared with TRBD1. Germline V lookup: CDR1 SGHRS, CDR2 YFSETQ. Trimming at V came to 4 bases and at J to 3 bases, leaving 8 bases not matched to a gene. CDR3 size: 18 residues. The CDR3 loop is CASSPWGQGAGGANVLTF. The CDR3, as DNA: TGCGCCAGCAGCCCCTGGGGACAGGGGGCGGGTGGGGCCAACGTCCTGACTTTC.

The rearrangement uses TRBV6-2 or TRBV6-3 and TRBJ2-7; 12 bases match TRBD2. This CDR3 comprises 18 residues. The ends lost 0 bases at V and 2 bases at J; junction bases unmatched: 8. In germline, CDR1 is MNHEY, CDR2 SVGEGT. CDR3 residues: CASSYSLLAGGEAYEQYF. The CDR3 DNA reads TGTGCCAGCAGTTACTCTCTCCTAGCGGGAGGGGAAGCCTACGAGCAGTACTTC.

The V call is TRBV7-2, the J call TRBJ2-1, with 10 bases lining up with TRBD2. V dropped 4 bases and J dropped 7; count of bases not matched to a gene: 10. Germline V gene sequence: CDR1 SGHTA, CDR2 FQGNSA. The CDR3 is 16 amino acids. The CDR3 here is CASSSPGTSAGNEQFF. For the CDR3, the DNA is TGTGCCAGCAGCTCACCGGGGACTAGCGCTGGAAATGAGCAGTTCTTC. Looking up the rest from reference TRBV7-2 and TRBJ2-1 gives the full variable domain: GAGVSQSPSNKVTEKGKDVELRCDPISGHTALYWYRQSLGQGLEFLIYFQGNSAPDKSGLPSDRFSAERTGGSVSTLTIQRTQQEDSAVYLCASSSPGTSAGNEQFFGPGTRLTVL.